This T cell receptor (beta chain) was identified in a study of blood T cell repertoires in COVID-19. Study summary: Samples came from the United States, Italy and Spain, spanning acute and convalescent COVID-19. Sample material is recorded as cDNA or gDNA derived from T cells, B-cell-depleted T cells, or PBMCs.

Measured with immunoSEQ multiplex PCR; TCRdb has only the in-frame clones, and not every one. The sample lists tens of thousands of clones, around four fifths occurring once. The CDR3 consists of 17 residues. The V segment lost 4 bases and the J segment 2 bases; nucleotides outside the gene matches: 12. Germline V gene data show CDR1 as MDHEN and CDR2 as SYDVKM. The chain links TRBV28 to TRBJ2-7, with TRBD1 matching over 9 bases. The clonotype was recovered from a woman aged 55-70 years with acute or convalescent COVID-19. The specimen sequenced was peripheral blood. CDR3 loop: CASSSPAGTGSTYEQYF. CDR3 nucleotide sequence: TGTGCCAGCAGTTCCCCGGCCGGGACAGGGTCCACCTACGAGCAGTACTTC.